Shown below are 5 T cell receptor beta chains from a single sample sequenced in a study of shared clonotypes between healthy human individuals. The method was immunoSEQ multiplex PCR; TCRdb's version includes in-frame clones alone and lacks a portion of them. The sample gives roughly 1,000,000 clones, around 78% of which show up once; 0.5% to 0.6% is in the top ten. The sample comprised memory CD4+ T cells from PBMCs. Indicated subset: CD45RA-negative fraction. The receptors come from a young man in good health. Some clones in this sample may be carry-over from other donors' samples.

The CDR3 sequence is CASRRPGNGYTF. CDR3 in DNA: TGTGCCAGCAGAAGGCCGGGTAACGGCTACACCTTC. J is TRBJ1-2 and V is TRBV6-5; D not resolved. The length of the CDR3 is 12 residues. The germline CDR1 and CDR2 sequences are MNHEY and SVGAGI. Trimming pared 6 bases from V and 8 bases from J, leaving 13 bases between.

The V and J genes are TRBV18 and TRBJ2-1; D is unclear. CDR1 KGHSH and CDR2 LQKENI come from the germline V gene. Trimming removed 1 base at V and 4 bases at J, with 8 bases between. This CDR3 is 14 amino acids long. Here the CDR3 DNA reads TGTGCCAGCTCACCACTTTCCGGTTACAATGAGCAGTTCTTC. The encoded protein is CASSPLSGYNEQFF.

The gene calls are TRBV16 and TRBJ1-4, with D possibly TRBD1 on 5 matching bases. Germline V gene lookup returns CDR1 KGHSY and CDR2 FQNENV. The CDR3 spans 14 residues. Trimming left V 6 bases short and J 4 bases short, with 12 bases between. In nucleotides, the CDR3 is TGTGCCAGCAGATACGACAGAGTTAATGAAAAACTGTTTTTT. Protein: CASRYDRVNEKLFF.

The CDR3 loop is CASTRDSYSPLHF. The CDR3 DNA reads TGTGCCAGCACCCGGGATAGCTATTCACCCCTCCACTTT. The chain carries TRBV28 and TRBJ1-6, with D unclear. With 7 bases removed from V and 8 bases from J, the gap between germline ends came to 12 bases. This CDR3 has 13 residues. Germline CDR1 is MDHEN and CDR2 is SYDVKM.

The chain links TRBV18 to TRBJ1-2, with TRBD1 identical over 10 bases. This CDR3 is 15 amino acids long. Germline CDR1 is KGHSH and CDR2 is LQKENI. V lost 4 bases and J lost 5; bases outside the gene matches: 7. The CDR3 loop is CASSLGQGGSYGYTF. The CDR3 nucleotides are TGTGCCAGCTCACTTGGACAGGGGGGGTCATATGGCTACACCTTC.